This T cell receptor (beta chain) was observed in a study of T-cell memory formation after mild COVID-19. TCRdb redid the calling of the 5' RACE reads with MiXCR, one entry per CDR3 protein. The table lists roughly 300,000 distinct CDR3 sequences, 8% to 10% of them singletons. Sequenced sample: PBMCs or a T cell subset sorted from them (not recorded which). This receptor was taken from a man younger than 35 who had mild COVID-19 (a few samples of this study predate the infection). Cell type and time point are not known.

CDR3 region: CASSQPPSHLGETQYF. Written as DNA, the CDR3 is TGTGCCAGCAGCCAACCTCCCTCACATCTGGGGGAGACCCAGTACTTC. The J gene is TRBJ2-5, the V gene TRBV3-1, with no clear D. Trimming removed 2 bases at V and 5 bases at J, with 18 bases between. The CDR3 is 16 amino acids. The V gene's germline CDR1 is LGHDT and CDR2 YNNKEL (reference sequence).